This TCR beta chain comes out of a study of blood T cell repertoires in COVID-19. In the study overall: T cells, B-cell-depleted T cells, or PBMCs provided the cDNA or gDNA that served as material.

The data were produced by immunoSEQ multiplex PCR, yet TCRdb's version contains in-frame clones alone and is incomplete. Among 70,000 to 95,000 clones listed, around 80% were seen once. V shed 4 bases and J 5 bases; nucleotides not matched to a gene: 5. The CDR3 has 15 amino acids. Germline-derived CDR1 and CDR2 are SGHAT and FQNNGV. The genes are TRBV11-2 and TRBJ2-1, with 10 bases fitting TRBD2. The clonotype comes from a human donor in a cohort sampled during active COVID-19. Sequenced sample: peripheral blood. In DNA form, the CDR3 reads TGTGCCAGCAGCTCCGAGCGGGGGGGCCACAATGAGCAGTTCTTC. Protein: CASSSERGGHNEQFF.